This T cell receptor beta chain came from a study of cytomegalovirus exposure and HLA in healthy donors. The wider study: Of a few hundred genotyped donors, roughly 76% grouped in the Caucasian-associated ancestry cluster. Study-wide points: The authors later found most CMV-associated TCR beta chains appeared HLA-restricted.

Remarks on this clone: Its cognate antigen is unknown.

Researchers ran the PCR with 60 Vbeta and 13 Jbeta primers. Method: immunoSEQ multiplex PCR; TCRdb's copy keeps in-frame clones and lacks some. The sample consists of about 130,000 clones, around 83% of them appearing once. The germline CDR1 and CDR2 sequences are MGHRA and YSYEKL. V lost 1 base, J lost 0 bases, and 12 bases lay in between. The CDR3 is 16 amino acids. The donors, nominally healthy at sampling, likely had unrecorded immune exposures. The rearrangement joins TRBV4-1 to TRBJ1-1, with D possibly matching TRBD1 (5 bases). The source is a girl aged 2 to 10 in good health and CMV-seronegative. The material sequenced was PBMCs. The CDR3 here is CASSQGTDSMNTEAFF. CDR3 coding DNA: TGCGCCAGCAGCCAAGGGACCGACAGCATGAACACTGAAGCTTTCTTT.